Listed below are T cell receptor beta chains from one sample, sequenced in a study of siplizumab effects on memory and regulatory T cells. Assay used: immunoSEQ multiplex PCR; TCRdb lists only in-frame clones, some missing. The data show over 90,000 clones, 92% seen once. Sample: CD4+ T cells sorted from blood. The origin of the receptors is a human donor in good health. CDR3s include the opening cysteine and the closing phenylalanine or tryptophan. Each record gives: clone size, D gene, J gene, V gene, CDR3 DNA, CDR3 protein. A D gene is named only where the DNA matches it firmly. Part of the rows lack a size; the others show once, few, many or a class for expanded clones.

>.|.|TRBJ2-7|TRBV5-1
TGCGCCAGCCACTTGGGGGGGAGCCAGGGGCCCGAGCAGTACTTC
CASHLGGSQGPEQYF
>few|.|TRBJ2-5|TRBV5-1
TGCGCCAGCAGCTTGGGGGGGACCATAAGACAAGAGACCCAGTACTTC
CASSLGGTIRQETQYF
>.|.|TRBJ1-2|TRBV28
TGTGCCAGCGTGCAGTCCGGGGGTGGCTACACCTTC
CASVQSGGGYTF
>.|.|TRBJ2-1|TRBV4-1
TGCGCCAGCAGCCAAGGGGTTAAGTTAGCGAGCAATGAGCAGTTCTTC
CASSQGVKLASNEQFF
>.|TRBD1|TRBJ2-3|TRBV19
TGTGCCAGTAGTATGCAGGGGGCAAGAGATACGCAGTATTTT
CASSMQGARDTQYF
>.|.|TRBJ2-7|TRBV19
TGTGCCAGTAGTATGGACAAGGGGAGCGAGCAGTACTTC
CASSMDKGSEQYF
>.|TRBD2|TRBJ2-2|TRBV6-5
TGTGCCAGCACAGGGACTAGCGCCTACACCGGGGAGCTGTTTTTT
CASTGTSAYTGELFF
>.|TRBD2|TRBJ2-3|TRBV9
TGTGCCAGCAGCGCAGTAGCGGGAATCACAGATACGCAGTATTTT
CASSAVAGITDTQYF
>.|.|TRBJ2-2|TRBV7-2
TGTGCCAGCAGCTTATTTTATAGCGGCAACACCGGGGAGCTGTTTTTT
CASSLFYSGNTGELFF
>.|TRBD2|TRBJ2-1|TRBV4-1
TGCGCCAGCAGCCAAGATCCTCTAGCGGGAGCGGGGCTATACAATGAGCAGTTCTTC
CASSQDPLAGAGLYNEQFF
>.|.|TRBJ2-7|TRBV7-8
TGTGCCAGCAGCAAAAATGGGTACGAGCAGTACTTC
CASSKNGYEQYF
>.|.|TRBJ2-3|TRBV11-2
TGTGCCAGCAGCCTTAAGGTTAGCACAGATACGCAGTATTTT
CASSLKVSTDTQYF
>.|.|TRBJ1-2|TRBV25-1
TGTGCCAGCAGTGGGATTGGGGCGAACTATGGCTACACCTTC
CASSGIGANYGYTF
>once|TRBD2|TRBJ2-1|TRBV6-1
TGTGCCAGCAGGAAGCGGGAGGTCGATGAGCAGTTCTTC
CASRKREVDEQFF
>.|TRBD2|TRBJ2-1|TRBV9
TGTGCCAGCAGCCCCCCACTAGCGGGAAGTTACAATGAGCAGTTCTTC
CASSPPLAGSYNEQFF
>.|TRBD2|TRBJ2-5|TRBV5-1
TGCGCCAGCAAGGAAGTTTCTAGCGGGAGAAGGCGAGAGACCCAGTACTTC
CASKEVSSGRRRETQYF
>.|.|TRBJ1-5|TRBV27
TGTGCCAGCAGTTTCACCGCGGATCAGCCCCAGCATTTT
CASSFTADQPQHF
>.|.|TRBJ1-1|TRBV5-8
TGTGCCAGCAGTAGGTGGGGCACTGAAGCTTTCTTT
CASSRWGTEAFF
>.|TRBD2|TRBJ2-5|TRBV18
TGTGCCAGCTCACTTTATACCGGGACTAGCGGCCAAGAGGTTCAGTACTTC
CASSLYTGTSGQEVQYF
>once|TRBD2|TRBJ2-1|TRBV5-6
TGTGCCAGCAGCTTGTTGGCTAGCGGGCCAAATGAGCAGTTCTTC
CASSLLASGPNEQFF
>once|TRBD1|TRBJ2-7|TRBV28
TGTGCCAGCAGTTTAAGACAGGGCAAGCAGTACTTC
CASSLRQGKQYF
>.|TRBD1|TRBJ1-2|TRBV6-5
TGTGCCAGCAAATGGGGGAGGGGGCCTGACTATGGCTACACCTTC
CASKWGRGPDYGYTF
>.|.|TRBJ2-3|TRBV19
TGTGCCAGCCCCTCCGGGTCTACGGAAGGAACAGATACGCAGTATTTT
CASPSGSTEGTDTQYF
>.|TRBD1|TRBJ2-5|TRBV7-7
TGTGCCAGCAGCGGGGGACAGGCACAGACCCAGTACTTC
CASSGGQAQTQYF
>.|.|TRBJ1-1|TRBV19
TGTGCCAGTAGTATTAAGGTGAACACTGAAGCTTTCTTT
CASSIKVNTEAFF
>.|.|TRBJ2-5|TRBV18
TGTGCCAGCTCACCTTTCGGCAGGGAAGAGACCCAGTACTTC
CASSPFGREETQYF
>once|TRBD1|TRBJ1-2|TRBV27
TGTGCCAGCAGTTTCTCGGGACAGGGATATGGCTACACCTTC
CASSFSGQGYGYTF
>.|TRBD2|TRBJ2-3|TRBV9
TGTGCCAGCAGCCTATCAGCGGGAGGCACAGATACGCAGTATTTT
CASSLSAGGTDTQYF
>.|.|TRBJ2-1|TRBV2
TGTGCCAGCAGTGAAGGCGGTAAAACCTACAATGAGCAGTTCTTC
CASSEGGKTYNEQFF
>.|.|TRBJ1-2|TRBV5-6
TGTGCCAGCAGCTTGGGAGGGAATAACTATGGCTACACCTTC
CASSLGGNNYGYTF
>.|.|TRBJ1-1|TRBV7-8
TGTGCCAGCAGCTTGGAAACAGGGCCCTGGGACACTGAAGCTTTCTTT
CASSLETGPWDTEAFF
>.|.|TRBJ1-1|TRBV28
TGTGCCAGCAGTTTTGGGGGCGGGGGAGTCAAAGCTTTCTTT
CASSFGGGGVKAFF
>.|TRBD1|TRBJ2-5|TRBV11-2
TGTGCCAGCAGCCAACGGGACAGGGTCGGAAAGACCCAGTACTTC
CASSQRDRVGKTQYF
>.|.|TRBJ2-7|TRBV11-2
TGTGCCAGCAGCGCCGAAGGGGCGTCCTACGAGCAGTACTTC
CASSAEGASYEQYF
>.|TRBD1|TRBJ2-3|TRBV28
TGTGCCAGCAGATTAGGGGGCAGTTCAGATACGCAGTATTTT
CASRLGGSSDTQYF
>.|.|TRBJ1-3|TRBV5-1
TGCGCCAGCAGCTTGGATGGTGGGGTCTCTGGAAACACCATATATTTT
CASSLDGGVSGNTIYF
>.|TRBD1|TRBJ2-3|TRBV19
TGTGCCAGTAGTAAGAGGGGACAGGTAACTCCAGATACGCAGTATTTT
CASSKRGQVTPDTQYF
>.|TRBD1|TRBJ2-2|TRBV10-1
TGCGCCAGCAGTACGGGACAGGGGAACACCGGGGAGCTGTTTTTT
CASSTGQGNTGELFF
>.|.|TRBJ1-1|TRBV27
TGTGCCAGCAGTTATTGGGGGACGAACACTGAAGCTTTCTTT
CASSYWGTNTEAFF
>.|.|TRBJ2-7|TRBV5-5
TGTGCCAGCAGCTTGATCGAGCGGGTCGTCTACGAGCAGTACTTC
CASSLIERVVYEQYF
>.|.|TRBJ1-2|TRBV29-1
TGCAGCGTTGAAGTAAGCGACAGGTCTAACTATGGCTACACCTTC
CSVEVSDRSNYGYTF
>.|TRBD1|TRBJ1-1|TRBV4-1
TGCGCCAGCAGCCAAGGGGGACAGGGGGGTACTGAAGCTTTCTTT
CASSQGGQGGTEAFF
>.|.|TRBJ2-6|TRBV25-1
TGTGCCAGCAAGGAGGACTCTGGGGCCAACGTCCTGACTTTC
CASKEDSGANVLTF
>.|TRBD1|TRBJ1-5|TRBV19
TGTGCCAGTAGTATCCGCGGGGACAGGACTAATCAGCCCCAGCATTTT
CASSIRGDRTNQPQHF
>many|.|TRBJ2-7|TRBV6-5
TGTGCCAGCAGTTACGGACAACCTTACGCTACAGAGCAGTACTTC
CASSYGQPYATEQYF
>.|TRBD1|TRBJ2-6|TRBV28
TGTGCCAGCAGTTTTAGCAGGGGGAGAAGGGCCAACGTCCTGACTTTC
CASSFSRGRRANVLTF
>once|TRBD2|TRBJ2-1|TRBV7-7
TGTGCCAGCAGCTTTCCGACTAGCGGGGGATTCTTC
CASSFPTSGGFF
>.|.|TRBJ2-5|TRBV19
TGTGCCAGTACTACGACACCCCCGGGAACCCAGTACTTC
CASTTTPPGTQYF
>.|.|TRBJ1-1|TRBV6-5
TGTGCCAGCAGTTACTCGGGGGTTCGAACTGAAGCTTTCTTT
CASSYSGVRTEAFF